Below, one T cell receptor (beta chain) is given with its context. In this sample, this clone turned up a few times. No antigen is known for it. No clone much larger than this one lies a single base away; base qualities are absent. The data derive from a study of neoadjuvant anti-PD-1 for oral cavity cancer (dated by TCRdb to the early 2020s). Looking at the study overall: Patients mostly received three to four biweekly doses of nivolumab at 3 mg/kg before curative-intent surgical resection. For patients who did not progress, a fourth nivolumab dose was given around day 43, followed by definitive surgical resection on days 50-56. Under RECIST 1.1, patients with complete response, partial response or stable disease were classed as responders, and patients with progression were classed as non-responders. The parent correlative cohort had over ten patients and a response rate of approximately 33%. Beyond this particular receptor, the publication reports: Higher pretreatment blood Treg/Th17 ratios correlated with higher pretreatment blood TCRbeta clonality and lower post-treatment tumor TCRbeta clonality. After neoadjuvant nivolumab, significantly higher T cell clonality (Gini index) was found within PBMCs in non-responders than in responders. TCR analyses included only three patients per response group, and the authors called for larger cohorts for validation.

This specimen's time point label, interpreted: before neoadjuvant nivolumab. Patients had been newly diagnosed with stage II-IVA oral cavity squamous cell carcinoma, and no prior systemic or radiation treatment had been given to the patients. The cohort consisted of patients with HPV-negative, locally advanced oral cavity squamous cell carcinoma. No culture maintenance or expansion was done, as the peripheral blood mononuclear cells went straight to analysis. Samples were obtained from a longitudinal correlative study of a single-arm phase II trial of neoadjuvant nivolumab in oral cavity squamous cell carcinoma. Subject-matched pre- and post-treatment PBMCs and tumors from three responders and three non-responders were subjected to genomic DNA-based TCRbeta sequencing. Peripheral blood mononuclear cells were drawn once before nivolumab treatment and a second time after treatment, when surgery took place. The Maxwell RSC DNA from Cells kit was used to isolate genomic DNA from PBMCs.

The germline V and J ends show losses of 2 bases and 0 bases respectively, and no gene match explains 9 bases of the junction. CDR3 length: 17 amino acids, cysteine to phenylalanine. Only the CDR3 region is kept as DNA, spanning 51 bases read in frame from base 1. The germline V gene provides CDR1 KGHSH and CDR2 LQKENI. For deep sequencing, each PBMC sample was run in six replicates, with libraries mostly built from 450 to 550 ng of input genomic DNA. The immunoSEQ hsTCRbeta kit was used to prepare TCRbeta libraries according to the manufacturer's instructions. The finished libraries were brought together in one pool at 2.5 to 3.5 nM, which was then read using an Illumina NovaSeq 6000 S4 flow cell. As for the authors' bioinformatics: The immunoSEQ Analyzer handled quality control and preprocessing of the raw data. The analysis was limited to productive rearrangements, and each clonotype was defined by a unique CDR3 amino acid sequence. Repertoire clonality was estimated as the Gini-Simpson index, which was computed with the R package tcR. Student's t test was used to compare Gini indices, while Pearson correlation assessed associations with tumor size change. What TCRdb holds here is the immuneACCESS table cut down to in-frame rearrangements. Part of the clones is not present; checked against another copy, under half of the missing clones reflect an unresolved V gene, and the others are unexplained. V and J calls plus clone size are reproduced from that table; the DNA served to infer D and trimming. The sample profile shows approximately 35,000 clones; approximately 87% of them were found once. The ten largest clonotypes hold about 4% of the sample.

The sequence was collected from a person aged 35-79 years with oral cavity squamous cell carcinoma. The sequence is built from TRBV18 and TRBJ1-2; TRBD1 lines up with 7 middle nucleotides. Source: PBMCs, taken before nivolumab (anti-PD-1) treatment. The bases are TGTGCCAGCTCACCAAGCTCGACAGGGAGAACTAACTATGGCTACACCTTC. This sequence encodes CASSPSSTGRTNYGYTF.